The 16 T cell receptor beta chains given below trace back to one sample, sequenced in a study of metastatic and nonmetastatic thyroid tumors (dated by TCRdb to about 2020). Library method: PCR. Sequencer: Illumina HiSeq 4000. TCRdb applied fastp at Q25 and MiXCR to the public reads, then kept only in-frame beta chains. For this sample the table gives about 13,000 clones, of which around 23% were detected only once. Less than 60% of the sample comes from the top ten. None of the patients had been given any treatment before thyroid surgery. Source material: blood. The origin of the receptors is a male donor with papillary thyroid cancer or a benign thyroid nodule (not recorded which). Some clones in this sample may be carry-over from other donors' samples.

Only a few counts were recorded for this clone. This chain uses TRBV28 with TRBJ2-2; D is unresolved. The CDR3 length is 13 residues. Germline assignment: CDR1 MDHEN and CDR2 SYDVKM. V was cut by 5 bases and J by 5 bases, with 9 bases left in between. The CDR3 protein is CASSLGRTGELFF. The CDR3 coding sequence is TGTGCCAGCAGTCTAGGACGAACCGGGGAGCTGTTTTTT.

Comments on this clone: Within the sample, other DNA sequences also encode this same CDR3. The gene calls are TRBV6-1 and TRBJ2-6; a weak D match, TRBD2 (6 bases). This CDR3 has 15 residues. Germline CDR1 and CDR2: MNHNS and SASEGT. Deletions cut 3 bases from V and 0 bases from J, with 6 bases between. CDR3 sequence (DNA): TGTGCCAGCAGTGACGGGAGCTCTGGGGCCAACGTCCTGACTTTC. Protein: CASSDGSSGANVLTF.

Of note for this clone: Here the CDR3 omits its conserved ending phenylalanine or tryptophan, so a read error is the likely source. The DNA is omitted, as the CDR3 cannot be located on it reliably, and the CDR3 follows TCRdb's listing. The chain couples TRBV12-3 or TRBV12-4 to TRBJ2-2. The CDR3 sequence runs 15 residues, both termini included. This chain's CDR3 is CASSFGQANTGELIQ.

The rearrangement joins TRBV12-3 or TRBV12-4 to TRBJ1-5; no clear D gene. Trimming stripped 1 base from V and 5 bases from J, with 9 bases between. This CDR3 is built from 14 residues. CDR3 DNA: TGTGCCAGCAGTTTAGTGGGTCCCCATCAGCCCCAGCATTTT. Translating gives CASSLVGPHQPQHF.

The table lists this clone with many counts. In nucleotides, the CDR3 is TGTGCCTGGAGCTGGGGATCCGGGCCGGGAAAGACCCAGTACTTC. As protein: CAWSWGSGPGKTQYF. V usage is TRBV30 and J usage is TRBJ2-5; perhaps TRBD2 as D (5 bases). Trimming took off 3 bases at V and 6 bases at J, with 20 bases between the two ends. Germline V gene sequence: CDR1 GTSNPN, CDR2 SVGIG (reference sequence). The CDR3 is 15 amino acids.

This clone was seen only once. The chain employs TRBV7-2 and TRBJ2-7; perhaps TRBD2 as D (6 bases). Deletions cut 3 bases from V and 3 bases from J, with 12 bases between. Germline lookup yields CDR1 SGHTA and CDR2 FQGNSA. The CDR3 covers 14 residues. The CDR3 DNA is TGTGCCAGCAGCTTGGCCGGGACTGACTACGAGCAGTACTTC. This codes for CASSLAGTDYEQYF.

This clone was counted a few times. The chain couples TRBV30 to TRBJ2-7; TRBD2 is a possible D gene (5 bases). V was clipped by 2 bases and J by 3 bases, with 14 bases between them. CDR3 size: 14 residues. Looked up from germline, CDR1 is GTSNPN and CDR2 is SVGIG (reference sequence). The CDR3 loop is CAWSSGRRYYEQYF. As DNA, the CDR3 is TGTGCCTGGAGTAGCGGACGGAGGTACTACGAGCAGTACTTC.

This clone was seen only once. The chain recombines TRBV11-2 with TRBJ2-7; 12 bases line up with TRBD2. The V and J ends lost 5 bases and 4 bases, in that order; junction bases with no gene match: 6. CDR1 is SGHAT and CDR2 is FQNNGV in the germline V gene. This CDR3 region has 15 residues. The CDR3 nucleotides are TGTGCCAGCAGCATCGGGACTAGCGGGTTATACGAGCAGTACTTC. Protein product: CASSIGTSGLYEQYF.

This CDR3 is CSARPSDTEAFF. As DNA, the CDR3 is TGCAGTGCTAGACCCTCGGACACTGAAGCTTTCTTT. The J gene is TRBJ1-1, the V gene TRBV20-1; D is undetermined. This CDR3 is 12 amino acids long. Per germline, CDR1 DFQATT and CDR2 SNEGSKA (reference sequence). Trimming shortened V by 2 bases and J by 3 bases, and 7 bases separated the two germline ends.

In the case of this clone: A read error may account for a junction end that differs from germline. This sequence joins TRBV7-7 and TRBJ2-5; D perhaps matches TRBD1 (6 bases). Per the germline V gene, CDR1 is SSHAT and CDR2 is FNYEAQ (reference sequence). This CDR3 has 14 amino acids. CDR3 residues: CASSRQVTGETQYF. Written as DNA, the CDR3 is TGTGCTAGCAGCCGACAGGTGACCGGGGAGACCCAGTACTTC. The whole variable domain, filled in from reference TRBV7-7 and TRBJ2-5, reads GAGVSQSPRYKVTKRGQDVTLRCDPISSHATLYWYQQALGQGPEFLTYFNYEAQPDKSGLPSDRFSAERPEGSISTLTIQRTEQRDSAMYRCASSRQVTGETQYFGPGTRLLVL.

At least ten counts were recorded for this clone. The chain carries TRBV7-8 and TRBJ1-1, with D maybe TRBD1 (5 bases). The CDR3 runs 14 residues. The V end lost 5 bases, the J end lost 4 bases, and 14 bases lay between the germline ends. Germline V lookup: CDR1 SGHVS, CDR2 FQNEAQ. The CDR3 nucleotides read TGTGCCAGCAGCAAGGGTCCGGGGGTCACTGAAGCTTTCTTT. Amino acids: CASSKGPGVTEAFF.

This clone was found a few times. V is TRBV6-2 or TRBV6-3 and J is TRBJ2-3; D not certain. Between the trimmed V and J ends, which lost 2 bases and 6 bases, there was a span of 6 bases. Germline assignment: CDR1 MNHEY and CDR2 SVGEGT. CDR3 length: 12 amino acids. CDR3 coding DNA: TGTGCCAGCAGTTACAAGGGCGATACGCAGTATTTT. As protein: CASSYKGDTQYF.

This rearrangement joins TRBV11-1 to TRBJ2-1; 8 bases align to TRBD1. V was pared by 7 bases and J by 12 bases, with 20 bases of the junction left unmatched. CDR1 and CDR2 (germline): SGHAT, FQDESV (reference sequence). The CDR3 is made up of 16 amino acids. CDR3 loop: CASIPTGTGGQGGQFF. CDR3 nucleotides: TGTGCCAGCATCCCCACCGGGACAGGAGGACAAGGGGGGCAGTTCTTC.

The V gene is TRBV7-2, the J gene TRBJ2-7, with 10 bases matching TRBD1. This CDR3 spans 15 amino acids. The V gene end was trimmed by 1 base and the J gene end by 2 bases; junction bases not matched to a gene: 2. The V gene's germline CDR1 is SGHTA and CDR2 FQGNSA. CDR3 coding DNA: TGTGCCAGCAGCTTAGGGGGACAGGGGACCTACGAGCAGTACTTC. Encoded protein: CASSLGGQGTYEQYF.

The chain links TRBV12-3 or TRBV12-4 to TRBJ2-2; tentative D call: TRBD1 (6 bases). The CDR3 extends over 14 amino acids. The ends were cut back, 3 bases at V and 2 bases at J, with 7 bases in the middle. CDR3 sequence (DNA): TGTGCCAGCAGTTTGACAGGAAACACCGGGGAGCTGTTTTTT. Residues: CASSLTGNTGELFF.

V gene TRBV6-4 combines with J gene TRBJ2-3; a possible D gene is TRBD1 (5 bases). V shed 10 bases and J shed 0 bases, with 14 bases lying between them. The germline gives CDR1 MRHNA, CDR2 SNTAGT. The CDR3 is 14 residues long. The CDR3 DNA reads TGTGCCACCGGCGAGGCAGGGAGCACAGATACGCAGTATTTT. It codes for CATGEAGSTDTQYF.